This TCR beta chain was captured by sequencing in a study of identical twins. MiXCR, run by TCRdb on the 5' RACE reads, gives a single entry per CDR3 protein. The sample has roughly 1,500,000 distinct CDR3 sequences; around a third are singletons. At least ten counts were recorded for this clonotype. Antigen specificity is unknown. Per the germline V gene, CDR1 is DFQATT and CDR2 is SNEGSKA (reference sequence). Trimming at V came to 5 bases and at J to 3 bases, leaving 9 bases not matched to a gene. The CDR3 is made up of 15 amino acids. Study results and limitations: The models gave estimates that fell short of the out-of-frame TCR alpha sharing seen in monozygotic twins. Beta out-of-frame sequences showed weaker excess sharing between twins. The analysis was cross-sectional rather than longitudinal within donors. Low generation-probability sequences were in excess among twin-shared out-of-frame alpha sequences.

This receptor was taken from a newborn girl in good health. The sample taken for sequencing was cord blood. The chain recombines TRBV20-1 with TRBJ2-3; TRBD2 aligns across 9 bases. The CDR3 region has the DNA TGCAGTGCTGATCGGACTAGCGAAAGGACAGATACGCAGTATTTT. This sequence encodes CSADRTSERTDTQYF.